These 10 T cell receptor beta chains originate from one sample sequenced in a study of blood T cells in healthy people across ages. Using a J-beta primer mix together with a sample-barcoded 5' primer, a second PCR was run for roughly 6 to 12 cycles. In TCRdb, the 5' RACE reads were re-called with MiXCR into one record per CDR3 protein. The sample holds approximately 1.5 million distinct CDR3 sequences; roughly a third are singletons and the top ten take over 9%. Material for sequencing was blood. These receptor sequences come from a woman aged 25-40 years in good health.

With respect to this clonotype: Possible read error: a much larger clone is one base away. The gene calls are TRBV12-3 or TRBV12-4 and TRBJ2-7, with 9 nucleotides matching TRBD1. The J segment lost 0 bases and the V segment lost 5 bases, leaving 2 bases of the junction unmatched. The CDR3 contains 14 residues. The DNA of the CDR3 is TGTGCCAGCAGTGGACAGGGGTTCTCCTACGAGCAGTACTTC. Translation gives CASSGQGFSYEQYF.

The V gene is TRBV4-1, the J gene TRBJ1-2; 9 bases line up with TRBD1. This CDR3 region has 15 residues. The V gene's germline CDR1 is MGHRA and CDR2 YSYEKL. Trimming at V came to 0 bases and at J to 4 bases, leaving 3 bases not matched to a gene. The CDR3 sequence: CASSQETGGLYGYTF. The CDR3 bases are TGCGCCAGCAGCCAAGAGACAGGGGGTCTCTATGGCTACACCTTC.

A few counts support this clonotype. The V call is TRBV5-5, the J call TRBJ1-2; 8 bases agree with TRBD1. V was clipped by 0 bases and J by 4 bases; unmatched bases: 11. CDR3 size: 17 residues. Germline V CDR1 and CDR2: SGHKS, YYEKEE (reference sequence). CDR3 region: CASSLAKSAGGSYGYTF. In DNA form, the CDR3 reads TGTGCCAGCAGCTTGGCCAAATCGGCAGGGGGCAGCTATGGCTACACCTTC. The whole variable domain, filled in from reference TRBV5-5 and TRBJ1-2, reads DAGVTQSPTHLIKTRGQQVTLRCSPISGHKSVSWYQQVLGQGPQFIFQYYEKEERGRGNFPDRFSARQFPNYSSELNVNALLLGDSALYLCASSLAKSAGGSYGYTFGSGTRLTVV.

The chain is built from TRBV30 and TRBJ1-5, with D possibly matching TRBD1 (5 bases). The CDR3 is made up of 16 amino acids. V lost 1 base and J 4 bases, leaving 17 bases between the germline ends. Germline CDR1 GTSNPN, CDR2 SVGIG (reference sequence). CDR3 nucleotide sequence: TGTGCCTGGAGTGAAGGGTATAGGGGTGGGAATCAGCCCCAGCATTTT. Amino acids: CAWSEGYRGGNQPQHF.

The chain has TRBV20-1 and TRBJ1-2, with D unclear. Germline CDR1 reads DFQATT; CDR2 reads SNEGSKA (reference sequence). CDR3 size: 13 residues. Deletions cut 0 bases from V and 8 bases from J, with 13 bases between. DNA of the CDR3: TGCAGTGCTAGAGATACCGGGCTGCGGGGCTACACCTTC. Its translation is CSARDTGLRGYTF.

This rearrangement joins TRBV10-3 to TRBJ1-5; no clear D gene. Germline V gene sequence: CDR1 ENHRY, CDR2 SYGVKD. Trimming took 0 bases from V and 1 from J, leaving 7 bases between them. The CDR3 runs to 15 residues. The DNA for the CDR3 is TGTGCCATCAGTGAGTCGCGGGCGAGCAATCAGCCCCAGCATTTT. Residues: CAISESRASNQPQHF.

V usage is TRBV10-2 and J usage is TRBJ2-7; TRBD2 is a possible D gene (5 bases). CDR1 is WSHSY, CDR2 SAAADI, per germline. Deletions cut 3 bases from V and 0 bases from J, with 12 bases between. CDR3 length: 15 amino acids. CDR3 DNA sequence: TGCGCCAGCAGTGAAGACGGGATTAGCTCCTACGAGCAGTACTTC. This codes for CASSEDGISSYEQYF.

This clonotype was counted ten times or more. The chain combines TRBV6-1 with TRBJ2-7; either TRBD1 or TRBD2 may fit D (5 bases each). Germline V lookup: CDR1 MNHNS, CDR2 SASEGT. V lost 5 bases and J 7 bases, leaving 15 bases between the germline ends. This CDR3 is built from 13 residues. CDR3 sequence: CASSSGRIQEQYF. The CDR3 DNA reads TGTGCCAGCAGTTCGGGACGGATTCAGGAGCAGTACTTC.

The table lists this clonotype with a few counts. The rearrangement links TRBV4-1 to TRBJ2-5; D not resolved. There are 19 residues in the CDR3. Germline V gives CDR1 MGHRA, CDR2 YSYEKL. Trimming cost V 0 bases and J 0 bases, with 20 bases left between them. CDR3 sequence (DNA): TGCGCCAGCAGCCAAGAGGAAACAGCCCAGGTTATTTACCAAGAGACCCAGTACTTC. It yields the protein CASSQEETAQVIYQETQYF.

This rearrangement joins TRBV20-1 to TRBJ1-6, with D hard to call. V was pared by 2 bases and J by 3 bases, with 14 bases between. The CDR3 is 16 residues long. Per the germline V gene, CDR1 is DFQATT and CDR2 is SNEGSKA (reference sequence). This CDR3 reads CSARTHGGNYNSPLHF. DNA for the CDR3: TGCAGTGCTAGAACCCATGGAGGGAACTATAATTCACCCCTCCACTTT.